The next 32 T cell receptor beta chains were all read from a single sample in a study of post-analysis software for immune sequencing data. Findings of the study overall: TRBV5-6, TRBV5-1 and TRBV20-1 were among five TRBV segments more frequent in patients than controls.

These receptors have no known antigen. Each TCR beta cDNA library carried unique molecular identifiers. TCRdb passed the PCR reads through MiXCR, listing each CDR3 protein once. The data show more than 500,000 distinct CDR3 sequences, under 40% seen once. Sequencing was carried out using blood. The origin of the receptors is a girl under 18 with multiple sclerosis.

This clonotype has a handful of counts. CDR3 in DNA: TGTGCCAGCAGAGACGCGACAGGGCAATCACCCCTCCACTTT. Translated: CASRDATGQSPLHF. The chain carries TRBV14 and TRBJ1-6; the match to TRBD1 covers 7 bases. V trimming: 6 bases; J trimming: 10 bases; junction bases outside the gene matches: 9. Per germline, CDR1 SGHDN and CDR2 FVKESK. This CDR3 is 14 amino acids long.

This clonotype was found many times. As DNA, the CDR3 is TGCAGTGCTAGGGACAGTCTAGCCAAAAACATTCAGTACTTC. Encoded protein: CSARDSLAKNIQYF. The rearrangement links TRBV20-1 to TRBJ2-4, with D maybe TRBD1 (6 bases). Germline CDR1 reads DFQATT; CDR2 reads SNEGSKA (reference sequence). The CDR3 has 14 amino acids. V dropped 3 bases and J dropped 0 bases, with 9 bases sitting between them.

The chain links TRBV14 to TRBJ1-6, with D unclear. The CDR3 is made up of 13 amino acids. The germline V gene has CDR1 SGHDN and CDR2 FVKESK. V was trimmed by 0 bases and J by 11 bases, leaving 8 bases between them. Written as DNA, the CDR3 is TGTGCCAGCAGCCAAGATTTAGTTCCACCCCTCCACTTT. Translating it yields CASSQDLVPPLHF.

This clonotype was seen a handful of times. The genes are TRBV21-1 and TRBJ2-7; the table gives TRBD1 as D, unverified against the DNA. TRBV21-1 is tagged as a pseudogene. The CDR3 spans 17 residues. CDR3 bases: TGTGCCAGCAGCAAAGGCTTTTGTGGGACAGGGAACTACGAGCAGTACTTC. This translates into CASSKGFCGTGNYEQYF.

As regards this clonotype: One end of the junction does not line up with germline, which may come from a read error. The chain employs TRBV4-2 and TRBJ1-2; D is undetermined. The CDR3 extends over 17 amino acids. The V gene's germline CDR1 is LGHNA and CDR2 YNFKEQ. The CDR3 nucleotides are TGTGCCAGCAGCCAACTGTCCGGAGGACGAGTAGACTACGGCTACACCTTC. As protein: CASSQLSGGRVDYGYTF.

J is TRBJ2-3 and V is TRBV14, with 8 bases aligning to TRBD1. V lost 3 bases to trimming and J lost 6 bases; unmatched junction nucleotides: 8. There are 15 residues in the CDR3. Germline loops: CDR1 SGHDN, CDR2 FVKESK. The CDR3 DNA reads as TGTGCCAGCAGCCAGTCCCAGGGGGCTGGGGATACGCAGTATTTT. It is translated as CASSQSQGAGDTQYF.

This clonotype was detected once. The V call is TRBV29-1, the J call TRBJ1-1; the D gene is possibly TRBD1 (5 bases). V was shortened by 4 bases and J by 6 bases, with 12 bases between the two germline ends. The CDR3 sequence is 12 residues long. CDR1 is SQVTM and CDR2 is ANQGSEA in the germline V gene. The CDR3 loop is CSVAQVNAEAFF. The CDR3 DNA is TGCAGCGTTGCACAGGTAAACGCTGAAGCTTTCTTT.

The J gene is TRBJ1-2, the V gene TRBV20-1; 10 nucleotides line up with TRBD1. CDR3 length: 14 residues. V shed 6 bases and J 7 bases; nucleotides not matched to a gene: 11. CDR1 and CDR2 from the germline V gene are DFQATT and SNEGSKA (reference sequence). CDR3 sequence reads: CSALWGQGQGGYTF. CDR3 in DNA: TGCAGTGCCCTTTGGGGACAGGGGCAGGGTGGCTACACCTTC.

The V gene is TRBV5-1, the J gene TRBJ2-1, with 8 bases lining up with TRBD1. This CDR3 is built from 15 residues. In germline, CDR1 is SGHRS, CDR2 YFSETQ. The V and J ends lost 5 bases and 4 bases, in that order; junction bases with no gene match: 8. For the CDR3, the DNA is TGCGCCAGCAGGAAGGACAGGGCCGAGTACAATGAGCAGTTCTTC. This translates into CASRKDRAEYNEQFF.

This clonotype was counted a few times. The chain is built from TRBV2 and TRBJ1-3, with 7 bases lining up with TRBD1. V trimming: 5 bases; J trimming: 2 bases; junction bases outside the gene matches: 6. This CDR3 is 15 amino acids long. Germline assignment: CDR1 SNHLY and CDR2 FYNNEI. The CDR3 nucleotides read TGTGCCAGCAGTCGTGAGGGGGCAGCTGGAAACACCATATATTTT. Its translation is CASSREGAAGNTIYF.

The chain carries TRBV18 and TRBJ1-6; TRBD1 matches 10 bases. Germline-derived CDR1 and CDR2 are KGHSH and LQKENI. The length of the CDR3 is 17 residues. The junction had 13 bases not matched to a gene; V was cut back by 5 bases and J by 9 bases. CDR3 region: CASSSTGTGATGSPLHF. Written as DNA, the CDR3 is TGTGCCAGCTCATCGACCGGGACAGGGGCAACAGGTTCACCCCTCCACTTT.

The CDR3 spells CASSLGLIAGAYTDTQYF. CDR3 bases: TGTGCCAGCAGCTTAGGTTTGATAGCGGGGGCCTACACAGATACGCAGTATTTT. This chain connects TRBV7-2 to TRBJ2-3, with 9 nucleotides matching TRBD2. CDR3 length: 18 residues. V lost 1 base and J lost 2; bases outside the gene matches: 10. CDR1 is SGHTA and CDR2 is FQGNSA in the germline V gene.

V is TRBV6-6 and J is TRBJ1-1; no clear D gene. V was pared by 0 bases and J by 10 bases, with 15 bases between. From germline, CDR1 is MNHNY and CDR2 SVGAGI (reference sequence). The CDR3 has 14 amino acids. DNA for the CDR3: TGTGCCAGCAGTTACTCCGGGCCTTCCTCGGGAGCTTTCTTT. Residues: CASSYSGPSSGAFF.

This clonotype came up a few times. The genes are TRBV20-1 and TRBJ1-1; D unclear. Germline CDR1 DFQATT, CDR2 SNEGSKA (reference sequence). The CDR3 spans 14 residues. Trimming removed 6 bases from V and 6 bases from J, with 20 bases in between. CDR3 nucleotides: TGCAGTGCCGTAGGCGGCGGCGCTGACTCTGAAGCTTTCTTT. Its translation: CSAVGGGADSEAFF.

This clonotype has more than one count but fewer than ten. The chain has TRBV5-5 and TRBJ1-4; TRBD1 is a possible D gene (6 bases). The V end lost 4 bases, the J end lost 11 bases, and 18 bases lay between the germline ends. Germline CDR1 SGHKS, CDR2 YYEKEE (reference sequence). CDR3 length: 14 amino acids. The CDR3 is CASSPDSGFRKLFF. For the CDR3, the DNA is TGTGCCAGCAGCCCGGACAGTGGTTTCAGGAAACTGTTTTTT.

This clonotype has more than one count but fewer than ten. This sequence joins TRBV6-1 and TRBJ1-1, with D possibly TRBD1 on 6 matching bases. CDR3 length: 14 residues. V was cut by 1 base and J by 4 bases, with 10 bases left in between. CDR1 MNHNS and CDR2 SASEGT come from the germline V gene. The CDR3 sequence: CASSEEGGGTEAFF. The DNA of the CDR3 is TGTGCCAGCAGTGAAGAAGGGGGTGGCACTGAAGCTTTCTTT.

This clonotype was seen a few times. The V call is TRBV7-9, the J call TRBJ2-3, with 14 bases fitting TRBD2. J lost 0 bases, V lost 2 bases, and 10 bases had no gene match. Germline V gene sequence: CDR1 SEHNR, CDR2 FQNEAQ (reference sequence). The CDR3 is 20 amino acids. CDR3 in amino acids: CASSLRAPGLAGASTDTQYF. The DNA for the CDR3 is TGTGCCAGCAGCTTACGCGCTCCGGGACTAGCGGGGGCAAGCACAGATACGCAGTATTTT. Variable domain in full (rest from reference TRBV7-9 and TRBJ2-3): DTGVSQNPRHKITKRGQNVTFRCDPISEHNRLYWYRQTLGQGPEFLTYFQNEAQLEKSRLLSDRFSAERPKGSFSTLEIQRTEQGDSAMYLCASSLRAPGLAGASTDTQYFGPGTRLTVL.

This rearrangement joins TRBV6-1 to TRBJ2-3, with 11 bases aligning to TRBD2. Germline CDR1 MNHNS, CDR2 SASEGT. This CDR3 contains 18 residues. Trimming took 1 base from V and 2 from J; bases not matched to a gene: 8. In DNA, the CDR3 is TGTGCCAGCAGTGAAGGGGTAGTAGCGGGGGGGTCCACAGATACGCAGTATTTT. As protein: CASSEGVVAGGSTDTQYF.

This chain links TRBV6-1 with TRBJ1-1; 11 positions agree with TRBD1. This CDR3 is built from 18 residues. Losses at the gene ends were 10 bases for V and 0 bases for J; bases not matched to a gene: 16. In germline, CDR1 is MNHNS, CDR2 SASEGT. The CDR3 here is CAIRSQGQGALVNTEAFF. CDR3 DNA sequence: TGTGCCATCCGAAGTCAAGGACAGGGGGCATTGGTGAACACTGAAGCTTTCTTT.

With respect to this clonotype: Given a much more abundant clone one base away, this may be a read error. The chain recombines TRBV9 with TRBJ2-1, with 8 bases lining up with TRBD2. CDR3 size: 14 residues. Germline CDR1 and CDR2: SGDLS and YYNGEE. J was trimmed by 9 bases and V by 2 bases; bases with no gene match: 7. The CDR3 nucleotides are TGTGCCAGCAGCGTCAGGCTAGCGGGCAGTGAGCAGTTCTTC. Its protein product is CASSVRLAGSEQFF.

J is TRBJ2-5 and V is TRBV6-5, with a possible D match to TRBD2 (6 bases). Near its end, the DNA agrees better with TRBJ2-7, so the J call may be wrong. In germline, CDR1 is MNHEY, CDR2 SVGAGI. This CDR3 spans 15 amino acids. CDR3 DNA sequence: TGTGCCAGCAGTTCGGGCGGGGTCATACCCTACGAGCAGTACTTC. Translated: CASSSGGVIPYEQYF.

In its sample, this clonotype was seen once. CDR3 sequence (DNA): TGTGCCAGCAGCCGGGGACAGGGGTTAAGAACTGAAGCTTTCTTT. As protein: CASSRGQGLRTEAFF. The chain uses TRBV6-5 and TRBJ1-1; TRBD1 aligns across 10 bases. The J segment lost 5 bases and the V segment lost 6 bases, leaving 9 bases of the junction unmatched. Per the germline V gene, CDR1 is MNHEY and CDR2 is SVGAGI. The CDR3 spans 15 residues.

This clonotype showed up just a few times. J is TRBJ2-1 and V is TRBV6-2 or TRBV6-3, with D possibly TRBD2 on 5 matching bases. The CDR3 is 14 amino acids. Trimming took 0 bases from V and 7 from J, leaving 10 bases between them. From germline, CDR1 is MNHEY and CDR2 SVGEGT. The CDR3 sequence is CASSYSDSVNEQFF. CDR3 nucleotide sequence: TGTGCCAGCAGTTACTCGGACTCGGTAAATGAGCAGTTCTTC.

This clonotype appeared many times. The rearrangement uses TRBV20-1 and TRBJ2-1; 10 bases align to TRBD1. Trimming at V came to 5 bases and at J to 5 bases, leaving 6 bases not matched to a gene. This CDR3 region has 14 residues. The germline gives CDR1 DFQATT, CDR2 SNEGSKA (reference sequence). CDR3 sequence reads: CSALDRGLDNEQFF. DNA of the CDR3: TGCAGTGCTCTAGACAGGGGGCTCGACAATGAGCAGTTCTTC.

The rearrangement joins TRBV6-5 to TRBJ2-5, with TRBD2 matching over 12 bases. J was trimmed by 1 base and V by 6 bases; bases with no gene match: 3. CDR1 and CDR2 (germline): MNHEY, SVGAGI. The CDR3 runs 15 residues. CDR3 protein: CASRRLAGAQETQYF. The CDR3 coding sequence is TGTGCCAGCAGACGACTAGCGGGGGCCCAAGAGACCCAGTACTTC.

This clonotype has a handful of counts. The chain combines TRBV6-1 with TRBJ2-5; no clear D. Trimming shortened V by 6 bases and J by 2 bases, and 4 bases separated the two germline ends. Germline loops: CDR1 MNHNS, CDR2 SASEGT. The CDR3 contains 11 residues. DNA of the CDR3: TGTGCCAGCAGGAAACAAGAGACCCAGTACTTC. As protein: CASRKQETQYF.

This clonotype was detected ten times or more. This chain joins TRBV6-5 and TRBJ2-7; 8 bases agree with TRBD1. The junction had 3 bases not matched to a gene; V was cut back by 2 bases and J by 3 bases. This CDR3 is 14 amino acids long. Per germline, CDR1 MNHEY and CDR2 SVGAGI. The CDR3 loop reads CASSYRDRIYEQYF. The CDR3 nucleotides are TGTGCCAGCAGTTACCGGGACAGGATCTACGAGCAGTACTTC.

The V gene is TRBV6-6, the J gene TRBJ2-6; D possibly uses TRBD1 or TRBD2 (5 bases each). Germline assignment: CDR1 MNHNY and CDR2 SVGAGI (reference sequence). This CDR3 is built from 16 residues. Trimming took off 0 bases at V and 4 bases at J, with 10 bases between the two ends. The CDR3 loop reads CASSYSRDAGANVLTF. Here the CDR3 DNA reads TGTGCCAGCAGTTACTCGAGGGACGCCGGGGCCAACGTCCTGACTTTC.

The chain employs TRBV12-3 or TRBV12-4 and TRBJ2-5, with a weak D call TRBD1 (6 bases). The length of the CDR3 is 14 residues. Trimming shortened V by 6 bases and J by 0 bases, and 11 bases separated the two germline ends. The CDR3 region has the DNA TGTGCCAGCAGCAGGGGCATAGACCAAGAGACCCAGTACTTC. This codes for CASSRGIDQETQYF.

The table lists this clonotype with a few counts. This chain links TRBV7-8 with TRBJ2-4; TRBD1 matches 8 bases. The CDR3 runs 17 residues. The junction had 8 bases not matched to a gene; V was cut back by 4 bases and J by 0 bases. Germline-derived CDR1 and CDR2 are SGHVS and FQNEAQ. The CDR3 is CASSSDRQGLAKNIQYF. DNA of the CDR3: TGTGCCAGCAGCTCCGACCGACAGGGGTTAGCCAAAAACATTCAGTACTTC.

The chain combines TRBV20-1 with TRBJ2-5, with D possibly being TRBD2 (6 bases). Trimming pared 2 bases from V and 11 bases from J, leaving 18 bases between. From germline, CDR1 is DFQATT and CDR2 SNEGSKA (reference sequence). This CDR3 contains 13 residues. The CDR3 loop reads CSARRLTSREQYF. The DNA of the CDR3 is TGCAGTGCTAGACGACTCACCTCACGGGAGCAGTACTTC.

The V call is TRBV5-5, the J call TRBJ1-5, with D possibly being TRBD1 (5 bases). CDR1 and CDR2 (germline): SGHKS, YYEKEE (reference sequence). This CDR3 contains 14 residues. The germline V and J ends were trimmed by 2 bases and 7 bases, with 13 bases remaining between them. The CDR3 is CASSFLAAGQPQHF. The CDR3 nucleotides read TGTGCCAGCAGCTTCCTTGCGGCAGGGCAGCCCCAGCATTTT.